The clone carrying this T cell receptor (beta chain) was counted only a few times. Its antigen is not known. The CDR3 length is 11 residues. V lost 4 bases to trimming and J lost 13 bases, with 13 bases between them. Germline V gene data show CDR1 as SGHTA and CDR2 as FQGNSA. This entry comes from a study of response to subunit inactivated influenza vaccine. TCRdb analysed the RT-PCR reads with MiXCR anew, one entry per CDR3 protein. The sample has over 150,000 distinct CDR3 sequences, around 9.2% seen once. Study results and limitations: The study's authors posited that every seasonal influenza vaccination enlists few new T cells.

The chain links TRBV7-2 to TRBJ2-5, with a tentative D call TRBD2 (5 bases). The sequence was obtained from a man over 45 who received an inactivated influenza vaccine. This sample comprised non-naive T cells sorted from PBMCs, obtained on the day of vaccination. CDR3 bases: TGTGCCAGCAGCTCGTCCGGGATTTGGTACTTC. Protein: CASSSSGIWYF. Using reference TRBV7-2 and TRBJ2-5 for the parts outside the CDR3, the full variable domain is GAGVSQSPSNKVTEKGKDVELRCDPISGHTALYWYRQSLGQGLEFLIYFQGNSAPDKSGLPSDRFSAERTGGSVSTLTIQRTQQEDSAVYLCASSSSGIWYFGPGTRLLVL.